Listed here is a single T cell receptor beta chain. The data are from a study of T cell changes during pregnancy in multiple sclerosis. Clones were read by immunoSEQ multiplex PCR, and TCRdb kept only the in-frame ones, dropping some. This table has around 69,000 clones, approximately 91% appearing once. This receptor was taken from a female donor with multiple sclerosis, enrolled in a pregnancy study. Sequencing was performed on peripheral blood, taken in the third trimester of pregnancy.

The CDR3: CASSWDPGGRMTEAFF. DNA of the CDR3: TGTGCCAGCAGCTGGGACCCGGGAGGGAGAATGACTGAAGCTTTCTTT. The chain is built from TRBV5-4 and TRBJ1-1, with D possibly TRBD1 on 5 matching bases. The CDR3 runs 16 residues. V lost 3 bases, J lost 5 bases, and 20 bases lay in between. Germline V gives CDR1 SGHNT, CDR2 YYREEE (reference sequence).